This entry concerns a single TCR beta chain. This clonotype was observed a few times. No antigen is known for it. Qualities for individual bases were not recorded, and no much larger clone is one base off. The library was made by multiplex PCR. Data came from an Illumina HiSeq 4000. iRepertoire HTBI primers and Arm-PCR amplification of CDR3 regions were used to construct TCR beta libraries. Before sequencing, the PCR products went through gel purification. The study's processing was this. Across samples, 60 to 70 TRBV and roughly 13 TRBJ segments were identified and used for gene usage analysis of CDR3 amino acid clonotypes. Filtered high-quality paired reads were merged into contigs using COPE and FqMerger. BLAST was used to align contigs to IMGT TRBV, TRBD and TRBJ reference genes, with CDR3 defined following IMGT. Highly expanded clones were defined as clonotypes with a frequency above 0.1%. Shannon entropy served as the measure of repertoire diversity, while the Gini coefficient captured V-J evenness. A clonotype found in more than one individual was treated as public. TCRdb reprocessing: public reads trimmed at Q25 with fastp, clones called with MiXCR, in-frame beta chains kept. Here each entry gathers all rows of one CDR3 protein and keeps the most common genes and DNA. Here the V and J calls rest on TCRdb's processing, not on the authors' analysis. In all, the sample holds under 700,000 distinct CDR3 sequences, and about 16% of those were seen once. Approximately 25% of the sample comes from the top ten.

In light of the paper, this sample's time point label describes: newly diagnosed GD, antithyroid drugs for less than 3 months. For both TCR sequencing and RNA sequencing, RNA was extracted from PBMCs using TRIzol. The diagnosis of Graves' disease was made according to American Thyroid Association guidelines. Recruitment of patients was carried out at an endocrinology department in Xi'an, China. Each patient gave 9 to 10 milliliters of peripheral blood, collected in an EDTA anticoagulant tube. Ficoll Paque Plus density gradient separation was used to isolate PBMCs, and no further T cell sorting was performed. An Agilent 2100 Bioanalyzer and agarose gel were used to check RNA quality, while a NanoDrop 2000 measured RNA concentration. These data come from a study of regulatory T cells in long-lasting Graves disease (dated by TCRdb to about 2021). Context from the whole study: Patients with newly diagnosed Graves' disease had been on antithyroid drugs for under 3 months. The study took place in China and was registered as a clinical trial. This study used TCR sequencing and RNA sequencing of peripheral blood to compare persistent Graves' disease patients against newly diagnosed Graves' disease patients. TCR sequencing covered around 13 persistent and around 20 newly diagnosed Graves' disease patients, around 33 samples in total.

General findings and caveats noted by the study authors: The authors acknowledged the small sample size as a limitation that may reduce accuracy. Persistent Graves' disease patients showed lower TCR Shannon entropy and fewer highly expanded clones than newly diagnosed patients, suggesting clonal expansion. Sequencing and analysis were restricted to the TCR beta chain. The study examined only peripheral blood because the primary lesion, thyroid tissue, could not be accessed. More public clonotypes were shared among persistent patients (2,741) than among newly diagnosed patients (more than 950).

The same sample was also used in a study of T cells in Graves' hyperthyroidism and ophthalmopathy. In that second paper, the authors write: Stable Graves' hyperthyroidism was defined as the absence of progression to ophthalmopathy over 18 months of follow-up. Hyperthyroidism patients were newly diagnosed, had a disease duration of under 2 months, and were aged 18 to 65 years. Patients with uncontrolled infections, other autoimmune diseases, pregnancy or lactation were excluded. Diagnoses were established on the basis of clinical symptoms, serum thyroxine and TRAb, thyroid ultrasound, and orbital computed tomography. A first-round RT-PCR of the TCR CDR3 used the HTBI primer set with the Qiagen OneStep RT-PCR kit. Most expanded thyroid clonotypes (frequency above 0.001) were also detected in blood, a finding suggesting that blood repertoires may reflect thyroid immune responses. A 13 V-J signature model separated ophthalmopathy from stable hyperthyroidism, with roughly 88% sensitivity and roughly 84% specificity in cross-validation and 80%/75% in testing. In validation, the model predicted progression to ophthalmopathy with over 60% sensitivity and around 72% specificity, a median of roughly seven months before onset. To identify distinguishing TCR V-J signatures, a discovery cohort of 100 or so patients was used, comprising 40 to 45 with Graves' ophthalmopathy and 57 with stable Graves' hyperthyroidism. Prospective prediction of ophthalmopathy was tested in an independent validation cohort consisting of roughly 19 hyperthyroidism patients and 17 patients who later progressed to ophthalmopathy. The 100 discovery patients were divided at random into training and test sets in a 7:3 ratio. Thyroid tissue and blood T-cell repertoires from about six Graves' hyperthyroidism patients were also compared in the study. After blood sampling, hyperthyroidism patients were treated with methimazole at a starting dose of 30 mg daily, and ophthalmopathy patients were treated with high-dose intravenous methylprednisolone. Libraries were constructed in a second round of multiplex PCR, after which size selection and purification were performed. Sequencing of the libraries was done on an Illumina HiSeq2000 using paired-end 100 bp reads. SOAPnuke was used to process the raw data, throwing out any read that contained adapters or uncalled bases, had a mean Phred below 15, or lacked an exact constant-primer or identifier match. COPE v1.2.5 was used to merge high-quality paired reads, and clonotypes were defined as unique nucleotide sequences. MiTCR v1.1 was used to align the clonotypes against IMGT TRBV, TRBD and TRBJ reference segments. Only V-J combinations with frequency above 0.0001, covering 99.2% of repertoires, were analysed. A TCS score was defined as the ratio between F50 (clonal expansion) and ExV (chaos), using BLOSUM62-based TCRdist between CDR3 peptides within each V-J. Welch's t-statistics and random forest reduced 500 to 550 V-J features to 10 to 15, which were used in a naive Bayes classifier (R e1071). No statistical method was used to fix the sample size in advance, and group allocation was not hidden from the investigators. The paper reports TCR Vbeta CDR3 sequencing of 130 to 150 peripheral blood samples: some 41 ophthalmopathy, under 80 hyperthyroidism and around 17 progressor patients.

The sequence derives from a woman aged 35-60 years with Graves disease. Donor details come from another sample of the same person, matched by shared clones. Sequencing used peripheral blood mononuclear cells (PBMCs), obtained at new diagnosis, from a patient treated with antithyroid drugs.

The nucleotide sequence is given as TGTGCCAGCAGCTCCCTCGGGACAGTATCTGAAGCTTTCTTT. Its protein is CASSSLGTVSEAFF. Recombination connected TRBV9 to TRBJ1-1; the junction holds 7 bases that match TRBD1. For this chain, trimming is 4 bases at the V end and 6 bases at the J end, and the number of junction bases without a gene match is 9. Taken from the germline V gene, the CDR1 and CDR2 loops are SGDLS and YYNGEE. CDR3 length: 14 amino acids, cysteine to phenylalanine. This entry keeps only the CDR3 DNA: 42 bases, framed from base 1.